This T cell receptor beta chain came from a study of T cell responses to AZD1222 COVID-19 vaccine. Study-wide results and caveats: Seropositive AZD1222 recipients at baseline numbered only five or six. The CD4 TCRs associated with vaccination extended across spike and predominated at 160-218 and 743-854. Spike-specific TCR depth and breadth grew after two AZD1222 doses.

The V segment lost 5 bases and the J segment 5 bases; nucleotides outside the gene matches: 14. Germline values: CDR1 SGHAT, CDR2 FQNNGV. The CDR3 runs 16 residues. Repertoires were generated with immunoSEQ multiplex PCR, while TCRdb's copy carries only in-frame clones and drops some. Among approximately 170,000 clones, over 85% were seen once, and the ten largest hold about 3.9%. Comments on this clone: No antigen is known for it.

The chain uses TRBV11-2 and TRBJ1-2; 7 bases are a match to TRBD1. The source of this sequence is an adult in good health. Material: peripheral blood, obtained on day 0 of AZD1222 vaccination. The CDR3 here is CASSKKAWTGVYGYTF. DNA of the CDR3: TGTGCCAGCAGCAAAAAGGCATGGACAGGAGTTTATGGCTACACCTTC.